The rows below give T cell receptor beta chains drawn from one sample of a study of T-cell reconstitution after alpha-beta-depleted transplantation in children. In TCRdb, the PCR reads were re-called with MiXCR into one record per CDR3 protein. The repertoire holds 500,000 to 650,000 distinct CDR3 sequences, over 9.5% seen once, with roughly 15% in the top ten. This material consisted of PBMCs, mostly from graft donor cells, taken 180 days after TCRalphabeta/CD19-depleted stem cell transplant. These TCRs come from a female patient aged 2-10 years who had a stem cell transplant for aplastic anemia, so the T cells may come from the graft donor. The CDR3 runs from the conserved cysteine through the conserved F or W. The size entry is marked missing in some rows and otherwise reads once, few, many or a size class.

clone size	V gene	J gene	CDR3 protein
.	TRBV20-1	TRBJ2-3	CSASGHLTDTQYF
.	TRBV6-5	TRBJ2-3	CASSSGIAGAADTQYF
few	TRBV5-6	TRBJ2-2	CASSTPGTGAPGELFF
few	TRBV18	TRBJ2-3	CASSLESGRGLGDTQYF
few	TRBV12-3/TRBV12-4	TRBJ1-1	CASSPWTGGWDTEAFF
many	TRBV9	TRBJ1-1	CASSVGTGSMNTEAFF
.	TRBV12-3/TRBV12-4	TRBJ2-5	CASRPRGFQETQYF
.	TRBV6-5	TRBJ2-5	CASSSTGRPETQYF
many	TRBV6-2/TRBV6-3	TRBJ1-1	CASSYFITGGTEAFF
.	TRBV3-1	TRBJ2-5	CASSQVSWELETQYF